Sequencing of this T cell receptor (beta chain) was carried out in a study of T cell repertoires in aging, cancer and after chemotherapy. General observations from the study: Age-matched healthy donors had significantly more diverse, less clonal blood TCR repertoires than untreated cancer patients.

The CDR3 contains 14 residues. With 7 bases removed from V and 0 bases from J, the gap between germline ends came to 12 bases. Germline V gene data show CDR1 as MNHNS and CDR2 as SASEGT. Multiplex touch-down PCR with TRB-A/B primers amplified rearranged V-D-J TRB sequences. MiXCR was run by TCRdb on the multiplex PCR reads, yielding one entry per CDR3 protein. The sample lists around 2,800 distinct CDR3 sequences; around 20% were seen once. This clonotype was recorded a few times. Antigen unknown. Peripheral blood genomic DNA, not sorted cells or RNA, was the template. The V and J genes are TRBV6-1 and TRBJ1-2; D is uncertain. The sequenced sample consisted of blood. The origin of this receptor is a human donor with a solid tumor. The CDR3 is CASTLLGTNYGYTF. CDR3 nucleotides: TGTGCCAGCACCCTCCTTGGAACTAACTATGGCTACACCTTC.